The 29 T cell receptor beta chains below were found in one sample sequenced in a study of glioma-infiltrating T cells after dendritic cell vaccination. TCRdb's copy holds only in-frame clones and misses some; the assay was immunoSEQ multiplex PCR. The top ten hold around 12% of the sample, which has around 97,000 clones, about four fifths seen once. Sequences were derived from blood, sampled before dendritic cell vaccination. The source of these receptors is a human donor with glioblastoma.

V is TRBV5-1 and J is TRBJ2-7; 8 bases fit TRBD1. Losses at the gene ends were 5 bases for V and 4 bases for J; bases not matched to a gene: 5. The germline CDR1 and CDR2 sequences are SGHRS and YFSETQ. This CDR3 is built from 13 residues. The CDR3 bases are TGCGCCAGCAGGCCCGGGACAGGTTACGAGCAGTACTTC. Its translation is CASRPGTGYEQYF.

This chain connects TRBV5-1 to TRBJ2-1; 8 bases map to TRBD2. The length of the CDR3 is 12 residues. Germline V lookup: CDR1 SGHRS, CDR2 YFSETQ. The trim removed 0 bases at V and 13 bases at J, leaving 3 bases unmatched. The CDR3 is CASSLAGGDQFF. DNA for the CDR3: TGCGCCAGCAGCTTGGCGGGGGGGGATCAGTTCTTC.

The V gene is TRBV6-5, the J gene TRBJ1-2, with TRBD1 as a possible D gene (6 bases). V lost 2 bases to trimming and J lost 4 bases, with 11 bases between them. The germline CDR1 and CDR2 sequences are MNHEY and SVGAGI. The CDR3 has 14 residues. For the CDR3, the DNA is TGTGCCAGCAGTTACGTAAGGGGGAGCTATGGCTACACCTTC. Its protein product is CASSYVRGSYGYTF.

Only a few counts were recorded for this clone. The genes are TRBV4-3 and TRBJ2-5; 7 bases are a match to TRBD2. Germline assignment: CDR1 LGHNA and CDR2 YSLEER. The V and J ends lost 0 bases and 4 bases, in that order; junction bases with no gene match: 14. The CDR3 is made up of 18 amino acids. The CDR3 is CASSQDLETSPIGETQYF. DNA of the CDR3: TGCGCCAGCAGCCAAGATCTTGAGACTAGCCCCATCGGAGAGACCCAGTACTTC.

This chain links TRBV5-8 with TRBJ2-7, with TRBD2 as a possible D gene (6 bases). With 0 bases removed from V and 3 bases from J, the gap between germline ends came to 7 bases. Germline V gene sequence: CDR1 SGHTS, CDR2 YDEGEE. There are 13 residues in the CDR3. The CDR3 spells CASSLDGGYEQYF. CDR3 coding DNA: TGTGCCAGCAGCTTGGACGGGGGCTACGAGCAGTACTTC. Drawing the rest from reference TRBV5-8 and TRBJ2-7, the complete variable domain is EAGVTQSPTHLIKTRGQQATLRCSPISGHTSVYWYQQALGLGLQFLLWYDEGEERNRGNFPPRFSGRQFPNYSSELNVNALELEDSALYLCASSLDGGYEQYFGPGTRLTVT.

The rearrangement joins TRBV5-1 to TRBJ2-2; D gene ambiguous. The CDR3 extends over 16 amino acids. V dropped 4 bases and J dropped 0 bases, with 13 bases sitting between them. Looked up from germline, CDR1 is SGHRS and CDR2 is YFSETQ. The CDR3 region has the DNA TGCGCCAGCAGCCCGTCCCTCCCTTCGAACACCGGGGAGCTGTTTTTT. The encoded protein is CASSPSLPSNTGELFF.

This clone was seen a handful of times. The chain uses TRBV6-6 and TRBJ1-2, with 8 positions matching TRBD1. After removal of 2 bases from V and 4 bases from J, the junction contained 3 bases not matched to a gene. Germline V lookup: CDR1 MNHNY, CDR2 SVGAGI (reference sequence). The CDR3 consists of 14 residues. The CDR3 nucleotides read TGTGCCAGCAGTTACGGGACAGGAGCCTATGGCTACACCTTC. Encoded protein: CASSYGTGAYGYTF.

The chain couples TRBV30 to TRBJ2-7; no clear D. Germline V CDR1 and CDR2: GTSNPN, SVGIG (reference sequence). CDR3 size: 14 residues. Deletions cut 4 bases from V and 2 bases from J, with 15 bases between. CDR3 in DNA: TGTGCCTGGACCCCGCGCCAACTAACCTACGAGCAGTACTTC. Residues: CAWTPRQLTYEQYF.

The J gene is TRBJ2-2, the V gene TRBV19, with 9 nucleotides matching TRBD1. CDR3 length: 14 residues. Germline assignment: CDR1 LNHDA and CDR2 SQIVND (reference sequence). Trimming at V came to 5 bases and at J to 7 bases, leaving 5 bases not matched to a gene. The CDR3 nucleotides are TGTGCCAGTAGTGAACAGGGGGCGGGCGGGGAGCTGTTTTTT. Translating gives CASSEQGAGGELFF.

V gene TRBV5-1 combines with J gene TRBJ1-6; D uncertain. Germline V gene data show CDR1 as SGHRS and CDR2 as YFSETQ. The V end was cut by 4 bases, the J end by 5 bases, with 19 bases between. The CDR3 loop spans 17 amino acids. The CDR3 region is CASSPRALLADNSPLHF. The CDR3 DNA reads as TGCGCCAGCAGCCCCCGGGCCCTCCTAGCGGATAATTCACCCCTCCACTTT.

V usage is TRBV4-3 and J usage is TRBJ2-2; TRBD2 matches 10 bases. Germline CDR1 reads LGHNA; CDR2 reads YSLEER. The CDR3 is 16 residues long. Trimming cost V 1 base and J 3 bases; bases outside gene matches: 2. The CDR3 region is CASSQVAGGHTGELFF. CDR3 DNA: TGCGCCAGCAGCCAAGTAGCGGGGGGCCACACCGGGGAGCTGTTTTTT.

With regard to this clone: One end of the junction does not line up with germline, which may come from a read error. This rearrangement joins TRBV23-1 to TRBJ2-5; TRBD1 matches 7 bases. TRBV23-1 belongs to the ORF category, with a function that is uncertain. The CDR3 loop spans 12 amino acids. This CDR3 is CASSLKRQGRNF. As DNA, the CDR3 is TGCGCCAGCAGTCTAAAAAGACAGGGACGAAACTTC.

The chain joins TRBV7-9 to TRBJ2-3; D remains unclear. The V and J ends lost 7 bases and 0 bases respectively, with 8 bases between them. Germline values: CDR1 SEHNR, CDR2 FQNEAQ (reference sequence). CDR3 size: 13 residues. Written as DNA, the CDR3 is TGTGCCAGCACAGCGCGTAGCACAGATACGCAGTATTTT. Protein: CASTARSTDTQYF.

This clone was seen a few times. The CDR3: CASSTSYSGANVLTF. In DNA, the CDR3 is TGTGCCAGCAGTACCAGTTACTCTGGGGCCAACGTCCTGACTTTC. The chain employs TRBV6-1 and TRBJ2-6, with D unclear. The V end was cut by 5 bases, the J end by 0 bases, with 8 bases between. This CDR3 comprises 15 residues. Germline V CDR1 and CDR2: MNHNS, SASEGT.

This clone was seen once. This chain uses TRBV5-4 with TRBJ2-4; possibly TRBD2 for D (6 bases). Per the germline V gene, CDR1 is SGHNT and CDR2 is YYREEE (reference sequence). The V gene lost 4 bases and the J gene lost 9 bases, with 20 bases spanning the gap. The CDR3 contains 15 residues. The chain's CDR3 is CASSPAWGGSSIQYF. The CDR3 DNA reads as TGTGCCAGCAGCCCGGCGTGGGGAGGTTCGAGCATTCAGTACTTC.

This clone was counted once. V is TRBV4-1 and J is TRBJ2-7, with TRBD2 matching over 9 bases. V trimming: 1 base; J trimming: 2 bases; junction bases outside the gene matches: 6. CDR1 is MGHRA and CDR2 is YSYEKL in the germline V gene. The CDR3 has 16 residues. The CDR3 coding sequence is TGCGCCAGCAGCCAAGTTAAAGCGGGGGGAGCCTACGAGCAGTACTTC. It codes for CASSQVKAGGAYEQYF.

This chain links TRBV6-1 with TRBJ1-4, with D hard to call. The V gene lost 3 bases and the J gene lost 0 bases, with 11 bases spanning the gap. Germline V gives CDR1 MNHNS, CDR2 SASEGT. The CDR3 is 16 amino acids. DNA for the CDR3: TGTGCCAGCAGTGATTACGCCAGGTCAACTAATGAAAAACTGTTTTTT. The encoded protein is CASSDYARSTNEKLFF.

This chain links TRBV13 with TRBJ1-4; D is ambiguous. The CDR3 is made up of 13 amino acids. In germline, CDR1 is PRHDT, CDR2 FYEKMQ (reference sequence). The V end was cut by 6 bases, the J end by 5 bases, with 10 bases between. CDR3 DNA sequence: TGTGCCAGCAGTTATAGAGTAAATGAAAAACTGTTTTTT. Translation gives CASSYRVNEKLFF.

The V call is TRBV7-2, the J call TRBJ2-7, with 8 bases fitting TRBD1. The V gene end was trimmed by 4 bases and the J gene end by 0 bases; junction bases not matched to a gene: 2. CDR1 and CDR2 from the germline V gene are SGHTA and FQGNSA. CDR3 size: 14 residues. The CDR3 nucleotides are TGTGCCAGCAGCTCTACAGGGGGCTCCTACGAGCAGTACTTC. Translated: CASSSTGGSYEQYF.

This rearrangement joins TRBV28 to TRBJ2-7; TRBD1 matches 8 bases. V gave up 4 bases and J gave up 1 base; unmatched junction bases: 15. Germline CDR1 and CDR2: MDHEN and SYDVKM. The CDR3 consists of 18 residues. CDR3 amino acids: CASSSPYQGARSSYEQYF. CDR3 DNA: TGTGCCAGCAGTTCACCGTATCAGGGGGCGCGTTCATCCTACGAGCAGTACTTC.

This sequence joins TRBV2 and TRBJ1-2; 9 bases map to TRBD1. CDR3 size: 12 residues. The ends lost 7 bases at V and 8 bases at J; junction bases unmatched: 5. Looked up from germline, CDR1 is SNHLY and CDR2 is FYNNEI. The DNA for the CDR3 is TGTGCCAGCAACAGGGGGCGAGTCGGCTACACCTTC. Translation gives CASNRGRVGYTF.

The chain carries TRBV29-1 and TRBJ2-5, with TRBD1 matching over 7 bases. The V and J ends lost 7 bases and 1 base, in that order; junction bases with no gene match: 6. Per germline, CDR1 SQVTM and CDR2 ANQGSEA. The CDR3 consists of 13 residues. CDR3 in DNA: TGCAGCGACGTCGGACAGGCCCAAGAGACCCAGTACTTC. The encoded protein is CSDVGQAQETQYF.

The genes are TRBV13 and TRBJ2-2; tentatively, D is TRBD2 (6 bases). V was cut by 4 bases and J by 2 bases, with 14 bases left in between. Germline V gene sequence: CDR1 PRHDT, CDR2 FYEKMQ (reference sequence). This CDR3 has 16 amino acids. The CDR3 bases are TGTGCCAGCAGCTCGACCGGGACTTATAACACCGGGGAGCTGTTTTTT. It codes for CASSSTGTYNTGELFF.

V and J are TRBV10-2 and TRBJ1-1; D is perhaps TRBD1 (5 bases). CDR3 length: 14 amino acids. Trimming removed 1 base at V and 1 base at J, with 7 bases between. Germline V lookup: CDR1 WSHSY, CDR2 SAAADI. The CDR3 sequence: CASSEWGGNTEAFF. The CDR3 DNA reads TGCGCCAGCAGTGAGTGGGGGGGGAACACTGAAGCTTTCTTT.

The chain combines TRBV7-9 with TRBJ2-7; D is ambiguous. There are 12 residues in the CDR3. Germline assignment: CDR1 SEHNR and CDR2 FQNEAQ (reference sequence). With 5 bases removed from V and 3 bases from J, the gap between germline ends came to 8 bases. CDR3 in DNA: TGTGCCAGCAGCCAACATCTCTACGAGCAGTACTTC. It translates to CASSQHLYEQYF.

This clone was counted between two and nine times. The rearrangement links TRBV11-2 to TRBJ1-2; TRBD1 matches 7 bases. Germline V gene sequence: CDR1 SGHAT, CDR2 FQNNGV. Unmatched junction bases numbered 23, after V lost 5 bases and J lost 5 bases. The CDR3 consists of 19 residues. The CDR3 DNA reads TGTGCCAGCAGCCTGTCTTTGAGGGGGCGCTTAGAGGGGAGTTATGGCTACACCTTC. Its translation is CASSLSLRGRLEGSYGYTF.

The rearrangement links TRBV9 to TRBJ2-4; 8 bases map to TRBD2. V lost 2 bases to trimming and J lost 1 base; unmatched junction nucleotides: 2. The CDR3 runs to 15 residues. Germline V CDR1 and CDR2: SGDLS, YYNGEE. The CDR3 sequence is CASSVGGAAKNIQYF. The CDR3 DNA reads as TGTGCCAGCAGCGTCGGGGGGGCGGCCAAAAACATTCAGTACTTC.

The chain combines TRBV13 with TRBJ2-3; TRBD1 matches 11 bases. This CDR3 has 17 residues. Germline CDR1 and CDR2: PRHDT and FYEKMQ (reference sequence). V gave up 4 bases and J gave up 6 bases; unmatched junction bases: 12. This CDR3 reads CASSSQTGTGGVDTQYF. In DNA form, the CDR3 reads TGTGCCAGCAGCTCACAGACCGGGACAGGGGGGGTGGATACGCAGTATTTT.

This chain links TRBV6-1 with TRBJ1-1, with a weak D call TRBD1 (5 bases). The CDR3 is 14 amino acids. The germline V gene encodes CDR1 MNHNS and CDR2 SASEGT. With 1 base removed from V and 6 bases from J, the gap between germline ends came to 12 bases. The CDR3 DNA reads TGTGCCAGCAGTGAAGTGGGACTTAACCCTGAAGCTTTCTTT. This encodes CASSEVGLNPEAFF.